The entry below gives a single TCR beta chain sequence along with its context. What it binds is unknown. The record originates from a study of T cells in tuberculosis. About the research overall: Sequenced TCRs come from CD1B-GMM tetramer-binding T cells. In South Africa, adults with active tuberculosis were compared with IGRA-negative and latently infected IGRA-positive adolescents. General study results and limits: Active tuberculosis alpha repertoires lay closer to GMM-specific TCRs than controls'.

V was pared by 5 bases and J by 2 bases, with 7 bases between. The CDR3 has 14 amino acids. CDR1 is SGHAT and CDR2 is FQDESV in the germline V gene (reference sequence). Libraries were prepared by immunoSEQ multiplex PCR; TCRdb keeps only in-frame clonotypes and omits some of them. Of around 30,000 clones in the sample, 85% to 95% were seen once. At study entry, adolescents had tuberculin skin tests and IGRA screening. J is TRBJ2-6 and V is TRBV11-1; D not resolved. This clonotype originated in a donor between 10 and 29 years old with latent tuberculosis or without tuberculosis infection. Sequences were obtained from PBMCs. The CDR3 sequence is CASSRAPGANVLTF. The CDR3 DNA sequence: TGTGCCAGCAGCCGAGCCCCTGGGGCCAACGTCCTGACTTTC.